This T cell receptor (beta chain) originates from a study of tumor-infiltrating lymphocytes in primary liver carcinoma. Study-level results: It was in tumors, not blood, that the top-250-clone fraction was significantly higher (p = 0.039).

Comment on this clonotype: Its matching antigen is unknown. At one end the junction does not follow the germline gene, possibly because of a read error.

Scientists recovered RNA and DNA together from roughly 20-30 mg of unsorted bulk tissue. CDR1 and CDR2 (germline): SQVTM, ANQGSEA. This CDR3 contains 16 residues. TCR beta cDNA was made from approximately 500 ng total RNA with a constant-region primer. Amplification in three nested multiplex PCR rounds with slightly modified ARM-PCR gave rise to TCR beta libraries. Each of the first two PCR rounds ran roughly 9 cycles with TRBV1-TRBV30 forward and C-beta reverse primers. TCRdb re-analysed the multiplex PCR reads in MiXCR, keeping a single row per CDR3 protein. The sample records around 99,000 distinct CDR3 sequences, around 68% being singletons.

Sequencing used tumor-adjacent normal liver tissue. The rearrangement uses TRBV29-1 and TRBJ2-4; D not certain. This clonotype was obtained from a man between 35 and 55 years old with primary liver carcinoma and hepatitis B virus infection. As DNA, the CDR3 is TGCAGCCCGAACCCCGATAGCACAAAAGCCAAAATCATTCAGTACTTC. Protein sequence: CSPNPDSTKAKIIQYF. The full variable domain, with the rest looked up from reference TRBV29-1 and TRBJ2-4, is SAVISQKPSRDICQRGTSLTIQCQVDSQVTMMFWYRQQPGQSLTLIATANQGSEATYESGFVIDKFPISRPNLTFSTLTVSNMSPEDSSIYLCSPNPDSTKAKIIQYFGAGTRLSVL.